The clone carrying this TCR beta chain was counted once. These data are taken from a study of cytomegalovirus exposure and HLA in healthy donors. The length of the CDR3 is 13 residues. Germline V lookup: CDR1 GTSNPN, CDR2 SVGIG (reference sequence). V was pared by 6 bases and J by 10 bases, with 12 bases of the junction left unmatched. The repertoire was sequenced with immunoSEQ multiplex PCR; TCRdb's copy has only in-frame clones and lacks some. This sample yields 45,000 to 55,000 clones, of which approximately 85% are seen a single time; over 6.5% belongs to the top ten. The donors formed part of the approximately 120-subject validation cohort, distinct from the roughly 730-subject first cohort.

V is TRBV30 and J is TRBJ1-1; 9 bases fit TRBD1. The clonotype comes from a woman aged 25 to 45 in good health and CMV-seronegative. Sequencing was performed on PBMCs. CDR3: CACHNTQGAVAFF. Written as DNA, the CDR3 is TGTGCCTGCCACAACACACAGGGGGCGGTAGCTTTCTTT.